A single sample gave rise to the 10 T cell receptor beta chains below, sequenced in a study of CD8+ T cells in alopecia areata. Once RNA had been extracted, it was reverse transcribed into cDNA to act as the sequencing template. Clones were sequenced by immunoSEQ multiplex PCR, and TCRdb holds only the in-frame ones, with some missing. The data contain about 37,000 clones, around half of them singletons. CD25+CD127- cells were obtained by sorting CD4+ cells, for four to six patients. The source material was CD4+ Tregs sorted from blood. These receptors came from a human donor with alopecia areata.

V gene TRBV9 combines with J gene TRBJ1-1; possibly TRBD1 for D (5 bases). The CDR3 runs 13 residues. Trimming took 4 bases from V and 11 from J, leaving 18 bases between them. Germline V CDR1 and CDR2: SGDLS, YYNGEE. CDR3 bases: TGTGCCAGCAGCTTAACAGGAGAGGGGAGGGCTTTCTTT. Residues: CASSLTGEGRAFF. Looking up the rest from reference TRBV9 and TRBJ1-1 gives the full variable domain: DSGVTQTPKHLITATGQRVTLRCSPRSGDLSVYWYQQSLDQGLQFLIQYYNGEERAKGNILERFSAQQFPDLHSELNLSSLELGDSALYFCASSLTGEGRAFFGQGTRLTVV.

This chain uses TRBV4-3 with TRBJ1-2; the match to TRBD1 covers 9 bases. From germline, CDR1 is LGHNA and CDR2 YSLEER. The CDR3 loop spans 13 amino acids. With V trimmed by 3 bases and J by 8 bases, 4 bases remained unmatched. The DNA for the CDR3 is TGCGCCAGCAGCCAGGTCACAGGGGGCGGCTACACCTTC. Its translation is CASSQVTGGGYTF.

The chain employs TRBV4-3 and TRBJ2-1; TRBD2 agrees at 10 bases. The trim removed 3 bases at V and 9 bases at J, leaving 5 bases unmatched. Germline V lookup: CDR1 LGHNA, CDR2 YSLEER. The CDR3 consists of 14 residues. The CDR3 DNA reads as TGCGCCAGCAGCCAGAGCGGGAGGGCCGGTGAGCAGTTCTTC. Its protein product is CASSQSGRAGEQFF.

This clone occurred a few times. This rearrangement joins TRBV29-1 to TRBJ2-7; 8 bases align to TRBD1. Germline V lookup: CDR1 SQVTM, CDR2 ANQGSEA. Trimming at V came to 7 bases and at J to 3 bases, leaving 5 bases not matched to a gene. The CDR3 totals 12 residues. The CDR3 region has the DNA TGCAGCGGTCGAACAGGGGGCTACGAGCAGTACTTC. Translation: CSGRTGGYEQYF.

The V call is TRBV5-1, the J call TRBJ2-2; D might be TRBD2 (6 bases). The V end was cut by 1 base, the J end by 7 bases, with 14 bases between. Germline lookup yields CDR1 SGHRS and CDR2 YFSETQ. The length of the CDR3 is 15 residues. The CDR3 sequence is CASSLLGGGVGELFF. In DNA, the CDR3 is TGCGCCAGCAGCTTGCTGGGAGGAGGCGTCGGGGAGCTGTTTTTT.

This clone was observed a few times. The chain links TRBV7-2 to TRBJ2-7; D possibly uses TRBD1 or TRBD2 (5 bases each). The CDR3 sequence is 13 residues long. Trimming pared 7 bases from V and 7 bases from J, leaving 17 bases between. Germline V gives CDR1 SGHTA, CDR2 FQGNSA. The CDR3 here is CASTPGPRREQYF. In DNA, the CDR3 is TGTGCCAGCACTCCGGGACCACGAAGGGAGCAGTACTTC.

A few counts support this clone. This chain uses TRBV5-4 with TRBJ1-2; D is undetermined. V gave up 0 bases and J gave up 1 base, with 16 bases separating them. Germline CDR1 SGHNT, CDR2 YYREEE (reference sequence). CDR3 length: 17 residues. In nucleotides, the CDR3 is TGTGCCAGCAGCTTGGCCGGCCGATACATATTTAACTATGGCTACACCTTC. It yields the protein CASSLAGRYIFNYGYTF.

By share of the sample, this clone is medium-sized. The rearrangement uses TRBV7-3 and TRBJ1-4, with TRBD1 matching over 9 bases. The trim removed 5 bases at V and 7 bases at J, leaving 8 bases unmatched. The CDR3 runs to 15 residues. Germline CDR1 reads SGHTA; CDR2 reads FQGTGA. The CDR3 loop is CASSVGTGIGEKLFF. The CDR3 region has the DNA TGTGCCAGCAGCGTAGGGACAGGGATTGGTGAAAAACTGTTTTTT.

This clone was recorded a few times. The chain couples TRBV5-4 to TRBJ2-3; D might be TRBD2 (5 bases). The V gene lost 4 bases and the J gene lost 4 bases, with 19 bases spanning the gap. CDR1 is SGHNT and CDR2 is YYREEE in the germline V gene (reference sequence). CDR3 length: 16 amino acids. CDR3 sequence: CASSTLAGGSADTQYF. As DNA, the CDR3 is TGTGCCAGCAGCACTCTAGCAGGTGGGAGCGCAGATACGCAGTATTTT.

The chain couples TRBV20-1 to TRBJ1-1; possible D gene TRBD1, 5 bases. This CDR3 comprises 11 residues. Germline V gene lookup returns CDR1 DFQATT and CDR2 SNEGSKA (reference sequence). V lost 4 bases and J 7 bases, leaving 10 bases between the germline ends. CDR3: CSATGRIEAFF. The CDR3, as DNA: TGCAGTGCTACGGGACGTATTGAAGCTTTCTTT.